This T cell receptor (beta chain) stems from a study of blood T cell repertoires in COVID-19. Measured with immunoSEQ multiplex PCR; TCRdb has only the in-frame clones, and not every one. The repertoire includes under 250,000 clones, about 90% of them detected once, and about 1.3% sits in the top ten. Sequenced: peripheral blood. The sequence derives from a man in his thirties or forties with acute or convalescent COVID-19.

CDR3 amino acids: CASILGGNYGYTF. The CDR3 nucleotides are TGTGCCAGCATCCTAGGGGGAAACTATGGCTACACCTTC. The chain has TRBV6-5 and TRBJ1-2, with a tentative D call TRBD1 (6 bases). The CDR3 is 13 residues long. V shed 7 bases and J shed 2 bases, with 11 bases lying between them. The germline CDR1 and CDR2 sequences are MNHEY and SVGAGI.